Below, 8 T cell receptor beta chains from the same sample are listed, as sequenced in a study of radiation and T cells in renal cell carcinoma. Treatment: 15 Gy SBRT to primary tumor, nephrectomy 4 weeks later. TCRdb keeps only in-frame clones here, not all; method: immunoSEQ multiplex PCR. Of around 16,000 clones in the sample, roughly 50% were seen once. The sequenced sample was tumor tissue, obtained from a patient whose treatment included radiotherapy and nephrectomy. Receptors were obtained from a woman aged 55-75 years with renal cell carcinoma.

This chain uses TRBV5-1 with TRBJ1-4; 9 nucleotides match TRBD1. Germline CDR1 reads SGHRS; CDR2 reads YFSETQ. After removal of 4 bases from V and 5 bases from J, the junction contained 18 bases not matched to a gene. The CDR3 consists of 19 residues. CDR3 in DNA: TGCGCCAGCAGCACCACACCCGGGACAGGGCAGGTCGAAAATGAAAAACTGTTTTTT. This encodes CASSTTPGTGQVENEKLFF.

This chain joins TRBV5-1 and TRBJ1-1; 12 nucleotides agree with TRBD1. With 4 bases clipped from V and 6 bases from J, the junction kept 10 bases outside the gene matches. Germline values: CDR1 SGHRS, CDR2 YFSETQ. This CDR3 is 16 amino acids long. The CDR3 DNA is TGCGCCAGCAGCCGGGAGGGACAGGGGGCGCGCGCTGAAGCTTTCTTT. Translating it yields CASSREGQGARAEAFF.

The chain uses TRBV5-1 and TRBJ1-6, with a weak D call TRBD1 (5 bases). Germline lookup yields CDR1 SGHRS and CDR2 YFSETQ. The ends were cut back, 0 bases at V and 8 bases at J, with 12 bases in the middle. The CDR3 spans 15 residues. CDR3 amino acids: CASSLARTGDSPLHF. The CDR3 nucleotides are TGCGCCAGCAGCTTGGCGAGGACGGGGGATTCACCCCTCCACTTT.

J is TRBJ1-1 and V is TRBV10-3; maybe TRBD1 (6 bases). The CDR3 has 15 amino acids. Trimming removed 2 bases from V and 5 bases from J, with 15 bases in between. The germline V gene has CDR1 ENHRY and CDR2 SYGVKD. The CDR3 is CAISEGQSRWTEAFF. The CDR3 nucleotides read TGTGCCATCAGTGAGGGACAGAGCCGGTGGACTGAAGCTTTCTTT.

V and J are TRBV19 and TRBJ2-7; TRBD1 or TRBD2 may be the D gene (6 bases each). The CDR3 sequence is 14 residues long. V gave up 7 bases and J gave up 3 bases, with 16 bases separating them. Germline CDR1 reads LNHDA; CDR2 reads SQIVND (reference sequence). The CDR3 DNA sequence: TGTGCCAGTACCAAAAAGGGGGGTCGCTACGAGCAGTACTTC. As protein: CASTKKGGRYEQYF.

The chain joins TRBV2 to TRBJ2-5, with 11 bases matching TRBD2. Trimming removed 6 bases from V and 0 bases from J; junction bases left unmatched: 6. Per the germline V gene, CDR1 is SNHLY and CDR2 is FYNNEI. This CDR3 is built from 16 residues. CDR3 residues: CASSFGTSGDQETQYF. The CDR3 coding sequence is TGTGCCAGCAGCTTCGGGACTAGCGGCGACCAAGAGACCCAGTACTTC.

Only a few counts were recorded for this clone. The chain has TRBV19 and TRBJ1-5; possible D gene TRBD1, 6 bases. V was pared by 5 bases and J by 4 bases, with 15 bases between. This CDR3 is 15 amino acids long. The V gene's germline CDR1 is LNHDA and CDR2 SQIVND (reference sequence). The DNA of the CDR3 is TGTGCCAGTAGTTCCATAGAAGGGGGTAATCAGCCCCAGCATTTT. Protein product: CASSSIEGGNQPQHF.

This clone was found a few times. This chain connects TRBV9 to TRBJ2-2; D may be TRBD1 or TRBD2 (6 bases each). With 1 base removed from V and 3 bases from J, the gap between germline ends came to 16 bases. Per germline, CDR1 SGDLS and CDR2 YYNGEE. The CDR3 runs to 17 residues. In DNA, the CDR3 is TGTGCCAGCAGCGTACATTCTCGGGGGCAGGACACCGGGGAGCTGTTTTTT. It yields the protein CASSVHSRGQDTGELFF.